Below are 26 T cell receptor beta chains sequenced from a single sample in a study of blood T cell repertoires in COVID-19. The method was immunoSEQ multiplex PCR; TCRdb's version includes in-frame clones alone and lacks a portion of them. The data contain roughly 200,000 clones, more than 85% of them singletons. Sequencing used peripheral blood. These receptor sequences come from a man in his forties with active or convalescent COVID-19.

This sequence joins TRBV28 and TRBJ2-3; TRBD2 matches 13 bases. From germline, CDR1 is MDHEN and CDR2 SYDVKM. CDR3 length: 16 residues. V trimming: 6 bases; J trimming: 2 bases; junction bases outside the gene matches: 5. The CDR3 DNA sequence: TGTGCCAGCAGGGAGGGACTAGCGGGGATCACAGATACGCAGTATTTT. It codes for CASREGLAGITDTQYF.

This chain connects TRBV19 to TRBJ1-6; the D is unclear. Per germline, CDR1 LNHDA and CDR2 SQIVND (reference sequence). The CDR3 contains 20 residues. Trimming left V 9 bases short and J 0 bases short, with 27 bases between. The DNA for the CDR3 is TGTGCCAGACTGGAGCGTGGTCCCTATACGGCTTGCTCCTATAATTCACCCCTCCACTTT. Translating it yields CARLERGPYTACSYNSPLHF.

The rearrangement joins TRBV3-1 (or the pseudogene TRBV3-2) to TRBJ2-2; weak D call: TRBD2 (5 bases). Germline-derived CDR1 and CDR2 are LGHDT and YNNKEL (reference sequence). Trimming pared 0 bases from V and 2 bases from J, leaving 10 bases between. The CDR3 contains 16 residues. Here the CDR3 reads CASSQEERTNTGELFF. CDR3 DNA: TGTGCCAGCAGCCAAGAAGAGCGGACCAACACCGGGGAGCTGTTTTTT.

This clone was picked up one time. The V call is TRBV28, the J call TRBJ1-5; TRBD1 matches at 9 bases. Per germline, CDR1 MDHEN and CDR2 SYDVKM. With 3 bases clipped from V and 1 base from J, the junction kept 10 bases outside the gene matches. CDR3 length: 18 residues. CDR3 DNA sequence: TGTGCCAGCAGTTTCTGGGGACAGGGATGGATCAGCAATCAGCCCCAGCATTTT. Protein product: CASSFWGQGWISNQPQHF. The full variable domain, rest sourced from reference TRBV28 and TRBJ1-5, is DVKVTQSSRYLVKRTGEKVFLECVQDMDHENMFWYRQDPGLGLRLIYFSYDVKMKEKGDIPEGYSVSREKKERFSLILESASTNQTSMYLCASSFWGQGWISNQPQHFGDGTRLSIL.

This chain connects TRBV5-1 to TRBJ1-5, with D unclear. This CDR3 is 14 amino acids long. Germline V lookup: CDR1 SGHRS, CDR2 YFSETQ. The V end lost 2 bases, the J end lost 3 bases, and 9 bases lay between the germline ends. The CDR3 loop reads CASSFGGNNQPQHF. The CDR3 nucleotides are TGCGCCAGCAGCTTTGGAGGAAACAATCAGCCCCAGCATTTT.

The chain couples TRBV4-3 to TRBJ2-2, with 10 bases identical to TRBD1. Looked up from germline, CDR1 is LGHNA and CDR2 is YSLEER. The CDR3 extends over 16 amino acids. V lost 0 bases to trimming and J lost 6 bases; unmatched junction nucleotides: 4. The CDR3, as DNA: TGCGCCAGCAGCCAAGATCCGGGACAGGGGTCCGGGGAGCTGTTTTTT. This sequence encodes CASSQDPGQGSGELFF.

For the CDR3, the DNA is TGTGCCAGCAAAGGGGGGGCTAGCGGGGTCTACGAGCAGTACTTC. Residues: CASKGGASGVYEQYF. V usage is TRBV7-2 and J usage is TRBJ2-7, with TRBD2 matching over 9 bases. This CDR3 is built from 15 residues. Germline CDR1 and CDR2: SGHTA and FQGNSA. J was trimmed by 3 bases and V by 7 bases; bases with no gene match: 10. The variable domain in full, completed from reference TRBV7-2 and TRBJ2-7, reads GAGVSQSPSNKVTEKGKDVELRCDPISGHTALYWYRQSLGQGLEFLIYFQGNSAPDKSGLPSDRFSAERTGGSVSTLTIQRTQQEDSAVYLCASKGGASGVYEQYFGPGTRLTVT.

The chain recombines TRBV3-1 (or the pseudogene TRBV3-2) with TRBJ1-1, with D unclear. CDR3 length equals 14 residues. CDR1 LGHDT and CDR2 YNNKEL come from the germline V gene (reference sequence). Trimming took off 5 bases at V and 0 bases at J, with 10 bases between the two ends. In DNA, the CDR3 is TGTGCCAGCAGCTATAGAATTATGAACACTGAAGCTTTCTTT. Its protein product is CASSYRIMNTEAFF.

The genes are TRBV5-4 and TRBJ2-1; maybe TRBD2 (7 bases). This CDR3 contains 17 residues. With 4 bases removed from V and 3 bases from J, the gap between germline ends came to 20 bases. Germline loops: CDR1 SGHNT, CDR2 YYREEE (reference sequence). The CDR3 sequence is CASSPGRSGGYYNEQFF. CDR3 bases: TGTGCCAGCAGCCCGGGTAGATCGGGGGGCTACTACAATGAGCAGTTCTTC.

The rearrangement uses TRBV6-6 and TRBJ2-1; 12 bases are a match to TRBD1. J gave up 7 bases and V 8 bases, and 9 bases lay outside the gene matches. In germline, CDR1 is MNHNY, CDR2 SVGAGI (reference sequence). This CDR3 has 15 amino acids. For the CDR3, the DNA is TGTGCCAGCCTACGGGACAGGGGGCTGTTAAATGAGCAGTTCTTC. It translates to CASLRDRGLLNEQFF.

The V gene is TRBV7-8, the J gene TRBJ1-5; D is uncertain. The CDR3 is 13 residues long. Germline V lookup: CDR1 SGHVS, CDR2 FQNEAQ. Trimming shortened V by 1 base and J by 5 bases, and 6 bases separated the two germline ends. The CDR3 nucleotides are TGTGCCAGCAGCTTAGAGAGGTATCAGCCCCAGCATTTT. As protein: CASSLERYQPQHF.

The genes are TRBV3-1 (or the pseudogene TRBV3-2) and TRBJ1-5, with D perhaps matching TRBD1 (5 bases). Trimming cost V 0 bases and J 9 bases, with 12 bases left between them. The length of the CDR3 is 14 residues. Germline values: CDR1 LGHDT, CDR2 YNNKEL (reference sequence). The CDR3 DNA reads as TGTGCCAGCAGCCAAGACGTGGGGCAGCGGCCCCAGCATTTT. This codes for CASSQDVGQRPQHF.

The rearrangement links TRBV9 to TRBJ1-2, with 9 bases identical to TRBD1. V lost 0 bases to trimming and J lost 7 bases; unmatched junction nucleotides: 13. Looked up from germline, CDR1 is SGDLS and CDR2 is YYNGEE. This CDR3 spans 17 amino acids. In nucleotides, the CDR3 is TGTGCCAGCAGCGTAGACCTGGGGGGACAGGGTGCAAGTGGCTACACCTTC. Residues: CASSVDLGGQGASGYTF.

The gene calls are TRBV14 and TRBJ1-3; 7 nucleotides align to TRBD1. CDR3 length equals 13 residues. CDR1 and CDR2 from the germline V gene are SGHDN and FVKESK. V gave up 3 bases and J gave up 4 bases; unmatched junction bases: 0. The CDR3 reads CASSQGQGNTIYF. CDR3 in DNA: TGTGCCAGCAGCCAGGGACAGGGAAACACCATATATTTT.

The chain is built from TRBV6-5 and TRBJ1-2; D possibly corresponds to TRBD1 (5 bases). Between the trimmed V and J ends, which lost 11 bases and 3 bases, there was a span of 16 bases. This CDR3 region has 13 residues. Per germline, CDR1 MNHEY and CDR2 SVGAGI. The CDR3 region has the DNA TGTGCCGGACGGGGACTCCCCTACTATGGCTACACCTTC. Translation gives CAGRGLPYYGYTF.

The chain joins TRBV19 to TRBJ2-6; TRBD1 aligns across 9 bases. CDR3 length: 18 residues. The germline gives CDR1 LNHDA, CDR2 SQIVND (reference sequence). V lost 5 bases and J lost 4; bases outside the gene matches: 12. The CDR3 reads CASSPRQGVVDGANVLTF. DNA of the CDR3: TGTGCCAGTAGTCCAAGACAGGGGGTCGTCGACGGGGCCAACGTCCTGACTTTC.

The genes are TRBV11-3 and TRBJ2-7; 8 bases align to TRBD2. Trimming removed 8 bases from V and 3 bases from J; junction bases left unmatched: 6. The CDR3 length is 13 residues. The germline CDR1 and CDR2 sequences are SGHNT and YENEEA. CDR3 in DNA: TGTGCCAGCGGCTCGGGGGGGGACTACGAGCAGTACTTC. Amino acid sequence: CASGSGGDYEQYF.

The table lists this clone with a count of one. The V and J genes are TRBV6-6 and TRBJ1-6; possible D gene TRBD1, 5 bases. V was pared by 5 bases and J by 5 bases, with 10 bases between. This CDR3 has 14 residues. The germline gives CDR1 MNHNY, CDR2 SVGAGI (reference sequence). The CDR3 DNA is TGTGCCAGCAGTCAGGGCGGGGATAATTCACCCCTCCACTTT. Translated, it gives CASSQGGDNSPLHF.

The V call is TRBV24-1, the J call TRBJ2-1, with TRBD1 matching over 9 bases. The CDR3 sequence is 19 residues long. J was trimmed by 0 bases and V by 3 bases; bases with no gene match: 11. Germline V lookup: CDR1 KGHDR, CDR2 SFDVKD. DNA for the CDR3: TGTGCCACCAGTGATGCCGGGACAGGGTCGACAAGCTCCTACAATGAGCAGTTCTTC. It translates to CATSDAGTGSTSSYNEQFF.

The CDR3: CASSQPRGDTEAFF. CDR3 in DNA: TGTGCCAGCAGCCAACCCAGGGGGGACACTGAAGCTTTCTTT. The chain combines TRBV14 with TRBJ1-1, with TRBD1 identical over 7 bases. The junction had 3 bases not matched to a gene; V was cut back by 2 bases and J by 3 bases. CDR1 is SGHDN, CDR2 FVKESK, per germline. The CDR3 is 14 amino acids.

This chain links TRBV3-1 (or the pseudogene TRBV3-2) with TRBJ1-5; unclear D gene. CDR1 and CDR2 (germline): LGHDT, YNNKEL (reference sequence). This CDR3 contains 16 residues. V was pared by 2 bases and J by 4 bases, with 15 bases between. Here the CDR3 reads CASSQSTRGGNQPQHF. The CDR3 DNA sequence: TGTGCCAGCAGCCAATCAACACGGGGAGGTAATCAGCCCCAGCATTTT.

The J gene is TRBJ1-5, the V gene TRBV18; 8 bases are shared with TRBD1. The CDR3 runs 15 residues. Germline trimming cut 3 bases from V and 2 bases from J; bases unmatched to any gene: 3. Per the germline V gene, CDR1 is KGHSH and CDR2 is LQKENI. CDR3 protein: CASSPGGQGNQPQHF. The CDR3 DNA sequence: TGTGCCAGCTCACCGGGGGGACAGGGCAATCAGCCCCAGCATTTT.

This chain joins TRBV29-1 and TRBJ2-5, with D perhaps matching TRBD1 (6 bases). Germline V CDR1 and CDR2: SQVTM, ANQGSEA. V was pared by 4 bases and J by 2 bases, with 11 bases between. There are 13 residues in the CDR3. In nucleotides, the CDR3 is TGCAGCGTTGGATGGGACAAACAAGAGACCCAGTACTTC. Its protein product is CSVGWDKQETQYF.

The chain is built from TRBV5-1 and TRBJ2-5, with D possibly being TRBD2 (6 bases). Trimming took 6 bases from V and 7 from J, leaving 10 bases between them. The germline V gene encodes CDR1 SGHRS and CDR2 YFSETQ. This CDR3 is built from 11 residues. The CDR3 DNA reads TGCGCCAGCACCCTCGGGGGGACCCAGTACTTC. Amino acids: CASTLGGTQYF. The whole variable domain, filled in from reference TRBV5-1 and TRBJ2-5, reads KAGVTQTPRYLIKTRGQQVTLSCSPISGHRSVSWYQQTPGQGLQFLFEYFSETQRNKGNFPGRFSGRQFSNSRSEMNVSTLELGDSALYLCASTLGGTQYFGPGTRLLVL.

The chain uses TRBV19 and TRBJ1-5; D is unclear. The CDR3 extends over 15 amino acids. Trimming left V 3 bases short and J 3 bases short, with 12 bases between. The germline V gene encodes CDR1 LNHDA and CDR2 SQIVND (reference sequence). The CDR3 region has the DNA TGTGCCAGTAGTATCATCGCTGGCCACAATCAGCCCCAGCATTTT. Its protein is CASSIIAGHNQPQHF. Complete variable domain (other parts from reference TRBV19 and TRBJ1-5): DGGITQSPKYLFRKEGQNVTLSCEQNLNHDAMYWYRQDPGQGLRLIYYSQIVNDFQKGDIAEGYSVSREKKESFPLTVTSAQKNPTAFYLCASSIIAGHNQPQHFGDGTRLSIL.

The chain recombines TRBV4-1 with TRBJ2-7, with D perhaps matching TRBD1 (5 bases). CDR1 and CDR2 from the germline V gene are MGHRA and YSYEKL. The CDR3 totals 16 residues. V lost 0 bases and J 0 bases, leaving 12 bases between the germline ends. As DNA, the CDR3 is TGCGCCAGCAGCCAAGACGCGGCAGGGTTCTCCTACGAGCAGTACTTC. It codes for CASSQDAAGFSYEQYF.